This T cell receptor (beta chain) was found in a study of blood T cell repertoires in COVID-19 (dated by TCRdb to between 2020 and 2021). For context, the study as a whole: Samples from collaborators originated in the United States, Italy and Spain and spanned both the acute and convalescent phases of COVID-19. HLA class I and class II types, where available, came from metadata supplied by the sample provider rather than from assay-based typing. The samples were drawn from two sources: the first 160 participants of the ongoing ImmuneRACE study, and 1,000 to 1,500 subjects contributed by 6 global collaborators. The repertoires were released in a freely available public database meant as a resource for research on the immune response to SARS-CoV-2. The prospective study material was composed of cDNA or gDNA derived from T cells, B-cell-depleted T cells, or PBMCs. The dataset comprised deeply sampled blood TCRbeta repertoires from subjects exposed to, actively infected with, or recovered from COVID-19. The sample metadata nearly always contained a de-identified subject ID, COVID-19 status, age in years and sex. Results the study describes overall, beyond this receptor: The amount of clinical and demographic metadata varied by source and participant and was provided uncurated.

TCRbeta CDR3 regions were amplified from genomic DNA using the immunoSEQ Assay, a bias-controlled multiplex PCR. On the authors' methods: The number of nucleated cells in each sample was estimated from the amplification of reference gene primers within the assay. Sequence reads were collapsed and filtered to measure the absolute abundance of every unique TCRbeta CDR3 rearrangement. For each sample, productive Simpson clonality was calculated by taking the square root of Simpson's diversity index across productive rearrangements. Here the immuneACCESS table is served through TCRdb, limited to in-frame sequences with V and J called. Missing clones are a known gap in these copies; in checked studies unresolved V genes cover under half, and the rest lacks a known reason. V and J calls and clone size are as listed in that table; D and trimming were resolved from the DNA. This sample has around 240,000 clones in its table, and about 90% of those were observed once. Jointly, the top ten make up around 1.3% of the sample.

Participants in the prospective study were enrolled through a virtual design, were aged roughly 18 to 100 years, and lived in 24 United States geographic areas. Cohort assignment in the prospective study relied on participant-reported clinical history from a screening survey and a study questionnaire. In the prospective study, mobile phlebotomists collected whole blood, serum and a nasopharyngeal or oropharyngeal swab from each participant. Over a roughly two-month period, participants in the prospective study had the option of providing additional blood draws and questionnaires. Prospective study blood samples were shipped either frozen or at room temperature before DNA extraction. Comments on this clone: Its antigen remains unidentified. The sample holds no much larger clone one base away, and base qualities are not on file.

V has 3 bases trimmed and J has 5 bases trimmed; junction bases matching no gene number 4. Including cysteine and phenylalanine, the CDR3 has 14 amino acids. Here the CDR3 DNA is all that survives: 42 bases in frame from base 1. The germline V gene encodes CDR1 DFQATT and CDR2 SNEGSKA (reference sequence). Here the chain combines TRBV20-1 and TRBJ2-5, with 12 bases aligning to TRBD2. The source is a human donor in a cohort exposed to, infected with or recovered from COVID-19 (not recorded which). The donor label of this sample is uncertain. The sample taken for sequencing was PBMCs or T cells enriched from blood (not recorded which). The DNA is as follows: TGCAGTGCTAGTCTCCTAGCGGGGGGGGAGACCCAGTACTTC. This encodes CSASLLAGGETQYF.